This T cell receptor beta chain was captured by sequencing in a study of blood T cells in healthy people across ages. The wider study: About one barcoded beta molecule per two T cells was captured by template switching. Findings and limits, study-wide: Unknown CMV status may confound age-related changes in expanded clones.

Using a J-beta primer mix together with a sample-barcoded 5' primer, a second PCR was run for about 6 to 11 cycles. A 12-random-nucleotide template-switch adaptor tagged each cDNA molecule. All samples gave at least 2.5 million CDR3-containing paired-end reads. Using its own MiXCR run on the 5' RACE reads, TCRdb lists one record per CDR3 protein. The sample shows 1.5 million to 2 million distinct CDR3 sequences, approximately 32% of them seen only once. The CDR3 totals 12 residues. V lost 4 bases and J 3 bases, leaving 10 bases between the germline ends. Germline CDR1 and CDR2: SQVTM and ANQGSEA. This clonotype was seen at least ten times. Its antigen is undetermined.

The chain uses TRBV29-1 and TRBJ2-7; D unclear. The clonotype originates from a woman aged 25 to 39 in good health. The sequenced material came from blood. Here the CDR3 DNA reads TGCAGCGTTGGGACGGGCCTCTACGAGCAGTACTTC. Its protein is CSVGTGLYEQYF.